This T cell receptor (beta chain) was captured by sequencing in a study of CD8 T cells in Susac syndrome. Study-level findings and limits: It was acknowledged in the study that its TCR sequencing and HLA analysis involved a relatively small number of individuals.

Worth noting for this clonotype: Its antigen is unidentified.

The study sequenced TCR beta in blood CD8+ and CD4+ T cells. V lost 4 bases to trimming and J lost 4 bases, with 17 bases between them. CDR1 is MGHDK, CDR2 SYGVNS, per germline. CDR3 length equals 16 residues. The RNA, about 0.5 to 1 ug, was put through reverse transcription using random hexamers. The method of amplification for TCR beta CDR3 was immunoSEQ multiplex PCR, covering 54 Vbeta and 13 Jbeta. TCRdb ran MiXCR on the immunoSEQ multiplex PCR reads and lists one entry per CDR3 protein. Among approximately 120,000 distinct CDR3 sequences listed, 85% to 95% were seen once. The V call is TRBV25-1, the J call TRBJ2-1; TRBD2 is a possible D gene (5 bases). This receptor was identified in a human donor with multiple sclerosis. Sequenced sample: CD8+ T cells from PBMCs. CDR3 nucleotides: TGTGCCAGCAGTGCTACTACTGAGCGGTTGTACAATGAGCAGTTCTTC. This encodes CASSATTERLYNEQFF.